This record covers a single TCR beta chain. CDR1 SNHLY and CDR2 FYNNEI come from the germline V gene. The V and J ends lost 6 bases and 8 bases respectively, with 16 bases between them. The CDR3 contains 13 residues. This sample stems from a study of blood T cell repertoires in COVID-19. Across the study: Italy, Spain and the United States were the sources of the convalescent and acute COVID-19 samples. Nucleic acid was either cDNA or gDNA, and it came from T cells, B-cell-depleted T cells, or PBMCs.

Original processing notes: Reference gene primer amplification gave estimated nucleated cell counts. Clones were read by immunoSEQ multiplex PCR, and TCRdb kept only the in-frame ones, dropping some. V and J calls and clone size are given by that table; D and trimming were obtained from the DNA. The sample has under 200,000 clones; approximately 85% are singletons. The chain recombines TRBV2 with TRBJ1-2; D may be TRBD1 (5 bases). This clonotype was obtained from a man aged 40-49 years who had recovered from COVID-19. Sequenced: peripheral blood. CDR3 sequence: CASRDLGPKGYTF. The CDR3 DNA sequence: TGTGCCAGCAGGGACCTGGGGCCTAAAGGCTACACCTTC.